This T cell receptor (beta chain) emerged from a study of cytomegalovirus exposure and HLA in healthy donors. About the study: Within the Caucasian-associated ancestry cluster were under 85% of the 398 genotyped donors.

The table lists this clone with a count of one. Its antigen is undetermined. General study points: Trimming of TCR beta V- and J-genes showed a link, identified in a later analysis, to a missense DCLRE1C variant. Within an earlier analysis, most TCR beta V segments proved productive either about 87% or about 30% of the time.

The PCR contained 60 Vbeta and 13 Jbeta primers. The method was immunoSEQ multiplex PCR; TCRdb's version includes in-frame clones alone and lacks a portion of them. Counted here are some 180,000 clones, nearly 80% occurring once; the ten biggest clones make up less than 3.5%. V was pared by 6 bases and J by 6 bases, with 1 base of the junction left unmatched. Germline V gene sequence: CDR1 ENHRY, CDR2 SYGVKD. The CDR3 totals 12 residues. This chain connects TRBV10-3 to TRBJ2-3, with 9 bases identical to TRBD2. The clonotype originates from a female donor in good health and CMV-seronegative. Sequenced: PBMCs. The CDR3 loop reads CAIRGLADTQYF. CDR3 nucleotides: TGTGCCATCAGGGGACTAGCTGATACGCAGTATTTT.